This T cell receptor (beta chain) was sequenced in a study of shared clonotypes between healthy human individuals. With respect to this clone: This same CDR3 is encoded by further DNA sequences in the sample.

As defined, naive CD8 cells were CD45RO-negative and positively selected for CCR7, with terminally differentiated effector memory CD45RA+ cells excluded. Donors were healthy HIV-negative adults without recently reported acute infections or vaccinations. CDR1 and CDR2 from the germline V gene are SGHRS and YFSETQ. The V end lost 0 bases, the J end lost 2 bases, and 6 bases lay between the germline ends. The CDR3 is 13 residues long. The assay was immunoSEQ multiplex PCR, and TCRdb's table has in-frame clones only and misses some. The repertoire consists of millions of clones, with roughly 94% occurring once and the leading ten covering more than 0.95%.

The chain employs TRBV5-1 and TRBJ2-7; D remains ambiguous. The material sequenced was naive CD8+ T cells sorted from blood. This TCR was recovered from a man aged 18 to 35 in good health. CDR3 amino acids: CASSLATAYEQYF. The CDR3 bases are TGCGCCAGCAGCTTGGCGACCGCCTACGAGCAGTACTTC.